The 11 T cell receptor beta chains reported below all come from one sample, sequenced in a study of T cell responses to AZD1222 COVID-19 vaccine. The assay was immunoSEQ multiplex PCR, and TCRdb's table has in-frame clones only and misses some. The sample has 100,000 to 150,000 clones, 85% to 95% seen once; the top ten hold 4.5% to 6%. This sample comprised peripheral blood, obtained 28 days after the second AZD1222 dose. These receptors were collected from an adult who received the AZD1222 COVID-19 vaccine.

This chain joins TRBV30 and TRBJ2-7, with 7 bases fitting TRBD1. Looked up from germline, CDR1 is GTSNPN and CDR2 is SVGIG (reference sequence). V was clipped by 7 bases and J by 5 bases; unmatched bases: 11. This CDR3 comprises 13 residues. The CDR3 DNA reads as TGTGCCTTGGATCAGGGGGTAGGGGACGAGCAGTACTTC. It yields the protein CALDQGVGDEQYF. Based on the CDR3 plus reference TRBV30 and TRBJ2-7, the full variable domain is SQTIHQWPATLVQPVGSPLSLECTVEGTSNPNLYWYRQAAGRGLQLLFYSVGIGQISSEVPQNLSASRPQDRQFILSSKKLLLSDSGFYLCALDQGVGDEQYFGPGTRLTVT.

Concerning this clone: The sample has other DNA sequences that encode this CDR3 too. The V gene is TRBV5-1, the J gene TRBJ1-4, with a possible D match to TRBD1 (6 bases). CDR3 length equals 16 residues. Germline loops: CDR1 SGHRS, CDR2 YFSETQ. The ends were cut back, 4 bases at V and 8 bases at J, with 21 bases in the middle. The CDR3 DNA reads as TGCGCCAGCAGCCTTACACAGGGAAGGGTTTGGGAAAAACTGTTTTTT. Its translation is CASSLTQGRVWEKLFF.

The genes are TRBV9 and TRBJ1-6; the D is unclear. V lost 0 bases to trimming and J lost 14 bases, with 18 bases between them. CDR3 length: 15 amino acids. Per germline, CDR1 SGDLS and CDR2 YYNGEE. The DNA of the CDR3 is TGTGCCAGCAGCGTAGGGGCAGGTGGAACCGAAACCCTCCACTTT. It yields the protein CASSVGAGGTETLHF.

The V call is TRBV6-4, the J call TRBJ2-3; maybe TRBD2 (5 bases). This CDR3 contains 15 residues. V lost 4 bases, J lost 3 bases, and 14 bases lay in between. Germline values: CDR1 MRHNA, CDR2 SNTAGT. The CDR3 coding sequence is TGTGCCAGCAGTGTAAGCGGAACGGGTACAGATACGCAGTATTTT. Translation gives CASSVSGTGTDTQYF.

This CDR3 reads CASSTGLADLLDEQYF. As DNA, the CDR3 is TGCGCCAGCAGCACCGGACTAGCGGACCTATTGGACGAGCAGTACTTC. V and J are TRBV5-1 and TRBJ2-7; 10 nucleotides line up with TRBD2. CDR1 is SGHRS, CDR2 YFSETQ, per germline. CDR3 length equals 16 residues. The V gene end was trimmed by 4 bases and the J gene end by 5 bases; junction bases not matched to a gene: 12.

V is TRBV6-5 and J is TRBJ1-5; weak D call: TRBD1 (5 bases). CDR3 length equals 13 residues. Germline V gene sequence: CDR1 MNHEY, CDR2 SVGAGI. V was shortened by 6 bases and J by 5 bases, with 11 bases between the two germline ends. The CDR3 here is CASSRRGDQPQHF. CDR3 coding DNA: TGTGCCAGCAGCAGACGAGGGGATCAGCCCCAGCATTTT.

The chain joins TRBV19 to TRBJ1-6, with TRBD1 as a possible D gene (5 bases). The CDR3 is 21 residues long. Deletions cut 4 bases from V and 3 bases from J, with 28 bases between. CDR1 is LNHDA, CDR2 SQIVND, per germline (reference sequence). CDR3 residues: CASSSSATVGRARFYNSPLHF. In nucleotides, the CDR3 is TGTGCCAGTAGTAGTTCGGCTACTGTGGGCAGGGCCCGTTTCTATAATTCACCCCTCCACTTT.

V and J are TRBV6-5 and TRBJ1-2, with 11 bases lining up with TRBD1. Looked up from germline, CDR1 is MNHEY and CDR2 is SVGAGI. V shed 5 bases and J 5 bases; nucleotides not matched to a gene: 4. This CDR3 has 14 residues. The CDR3 sequence: CASSRTGGGYGYTF. The CDR3 nucleotides are TGTGCCAGCAGTCGGACAGGGGGCGGGTATGGCTACACCTTC.

The V and J genes are TRBV27 and TRBJ2-2, with 8 bases aligning to TRBD2. The CDR3 covers 17 residues. CDR1 is MNHEY, CDR2 SMNVEV, per germline (reference sequence). The trim removed 0 bases at V and 0 bases at J, leaving 3 bases unmatched. The CDR3 spells CASSLSGGRPNTGELFF. The CDR3 bases are TGTGCCAGCAGTTTATCAGGCGGGAGGCCGAACACCGGGGAGCTGTTTTTT.

The chain recombines TRBV10-1 with TRBJ2-3; 13 nucleotides match TRBD2. This CDR3 region has 17 residues. Per germline, CDR1 WNHNN and CDR2 SYGVQD (reference sequence). J was trimmed by 0 bases and V by 2 bases; bases with no gene match: 2. CDR3 bases: TGCGCCAGCAGTGAGGGACTAGCGGGGGCTAGCACAGATACGCAGTATTTT. As protein: CASSEGLAGASTDTQYF.

The V call is TRBV7-2, the J call TRBJ2-7, with TRBD2 identical over 12 bases. Trimming cost V 4 bases and J 4 bases; bases outside gene matches: 2. This CDR3 is 14 amino acids long. Germline V gives CDR1 SGHTA, CDR2 FQGNSA. CDR3 sequence reads: CASSSGTSGYEQYF. Written as DNA, the CDR3 is TGTGCCAGCAGCTCCGGGACTAGCGGGTACGAGCAGTACTTC.